This T cell receptor (beta chain) derives from a study of Ad26.COV2.S vaccination and SARS-CoV-2 variants. Whole-study context: Donor joined the COV1001 Ad26.COV2.S trial arm. Each vaccinee took Ad26.COV2.S intramuscularly, once or twice 56 days apart.

Whole-study findings and limits: After vaccination, substantial breadth of spike-specific CD8+ and CD4+ responses was reported.

This sample's treatment: 15 to 20 received Ad26.COV2.S at low or high dose, single or two shots; about 5 received placebo; per-sample allocation not given. Repertoires come from day 63 after the first vaccine or placebo injection. An Ad26 vector expressing Wuhan-strain SARS-CoV-2 spike constituted the vaccine. Profiled with immunoSEQ multiplex PCR; TCRdb holds only in-frame clones, not every one. In the table there are some 290,000 clones, roughly 80% of which are singletons. In the case of this clone: The target antigen is unknown.

Sequencing used peripheral blood, obtained in a trial of Ad26.COV2.S vaccine versus placebo. The sequence derives from a person aged 18-60 years who received the Ad26.COV2.S COVID-19 vaccine or a placebo.

Here the CDR3 DNA reads TGTGCCAGCAGTGAATATGAGGACACCGGGGAGCTGTTTTTT. Encoded protein: CASSEYEDTGELFF. The chain carries TRBV2 and TRBJ2-2, with D unresolved. Germline CDR1 is SNHLY and CDR2 is FYNNEI. The CDR3 runs 14 residues. Between the trimmed V and J ends, which lost 2 bases and 3 bases, there was a span of 7 bases.